A selection of T cell receptor beta chains follows, all from one sample in a study of glioma-infiltrating T cells after dendritic cell vaccination. Here immunoSEQ multiplex PCR was the method, and the copy in TCRdb shows in-frame clones only, minus some. This table has roughly 96,000 clones, 79% appearing once. This sample comprised blood, obtained before dendritic cell vaccination. Source of these receptors: a human donor with glioblastoma. The CDR3 runs from the conserved cysteine through the conserved F or W. The order of the fields is J gene, D gene, V gene, clone size, CDR3 protein, CDR3 DNA. D genes are given only for firm matches. Part of the rows lack a size; the others show once, few, many or a class for expanded clones.

>TRBJ1-2|.|TRBV5-6|.
CASSLFGSAGTGYTF
TGTGCCAGCAGCTTATTCGGCAGCGCGGGTACTGGCTACACCTTC
>TRBJ1-1|TRBD1|TRBV5-6|.
CASSGARTGSTEAFF
TGTGCCAGCAGCGGGGCCAGGACAGGGTCCACTGAAGCTTTCTTT
>TRBJ2-3|.|TRBV27|.
CASSPRHGGTDTQYF
TGTGCCAGCAGTCCCCGCCACGGGGGCACAGATACGCAGTATTTT
>TRBJ2-7|TRBD2|TRBV7-2|.
CASSLEGAGVYEQYF
TGTGCCAGCAGCTTAGAAGGGGCGGGAGTCTACGAGCAGTACTTC
>TRBJ2-3|TRBD1|TRBV29-1|.
CSVEGDRGYTDTQYF
TGCAGCGTTGAAGGGGACAGGGGGTATACAGATACGCAGTATTTT
>TRBJ1-2|.|TRBV18|.
CASSPVAPTNYGYTF
TGTGCCAGCTCACCGGTAGCCCCGACTAACTATGGCTACACCTTC
>TRBJ1-2|.|TRBV28|.
CASSPAGTPSRYGYTF
TGTGCCAGCAGTCCGGCTGGGACACCGAGTCGCTATGGCTACACCTTC
>TRBJ2-7|TRBD1|TRBV6-6|.
CASSTTGGSYEQYF
TGTGCCAGCAGTACGACAGGGGGCTCCTACGAGCAGTACTTC
>TRBJ1-5|TRBD1|TRBV6-1|once
CASSEGTGRNQPQHF
TGTGCCAGCAGTGAGGGGACAGGCCGGAATCAGCCCCAGCATTTT
>TRBJ2-7|.|TRBV7-8|.
CASSPQRPWVRNEQYF
TGTGCCAGCAGCCCCCAGCGACCGTGGGTGAGAAACGAGCAGTACTTC
>TRBJ1-3|.|TRBV27|.
CASSSTGHSGNTIYF
TGTGCCAGCAGTTCCACAGGGCACTCTGGAAACACCATATATTTT
>TRBJ1-2|.|TRBV2|.
CASRGARYTF
TGTGCCAGCCGCGGCGCACGTTACACCTTC
>TRBJ2-7|TRBD2|TRBV28|.
CASSPPGGIDEQYF
TGTGCCAGCAGTCCGCCGGGGGGTATAGACGAGCAGTACTTC
>TRBJ2-3|.|TRBV14|.
CASSQPSGHITDTQYF
TGTGCCAGCAGCCAACCTTCAGGACACATCACAGATACGCAGTATTTT
>TRBJ1-2|.|TRBV4-1|.
CASRKLGALVDYGHTF
TGCGCCAGCAGAAAACTGGGGGCGCTAGTTGACTATGGCCACACCTTC
>TRBJ2-5|.|TRBV30|.
CAWSVAILVGRTQETQYF
TGTGCCTGGAGTGTGGCGATTCTGGTGGGGCGGACCCAAGAGACCCAGTACTTC
>TRBJ2-7|TRBD2|TRBV28|.
CASRLAGGAVRYF
TGTGCCAGTAGACTAGCGGGAGGGGCCGTGAGGTACTTC
>TRBJ2-1|TRBD2|TRBV7-9|.
CASILLAGGYNEQFF
TGTGCCAGCATCTTACTAGCGGGCGGCTACAATGAGCAGTTCTTC
>TRBJ2-7|.|TRBV27|.
CASSPSRQYEQYF
TGTGCCAGCAGTCCCTCCCGACAGTACGAGCAGTACTTC
>TRBJ1-4|.|TRBV2|medium-sized
CASSEGAGGKLFF
TGTGCCAGCAGTGAAGGGGCAGGAGGGAAACTGTTTTTT
>TRBJ2-7|TRBD2|TRBV15|.
CATSRDGGRDYEQYF
TGTGCCACCAGCAGAGATGGCGGGAGGGACTACGAGCAGTACTTC
>TRBJ2-5|.|TRBV7-3|.
CASSRGAIETQYF
TGTGCCAGCTCACGAGGAGCAATTGAGACCCAGTACTTC
>TRBJ2-7|.|TRBV29-1|few
CSVETDSSYEQYF
TGCAGCGTTGAAACCGACAGTTCCTACGAGCAGTACTTC
>TRBJ2-1|.|TRBV28|.
CASGQGSIREQFF
TGTGCCAGCGGTCAGGGTAGTATTAGGGAGCAGTTCTTC
>TRBJ1-5|.|TRBV6-5|.
CASSYGEEPQHF
TGTGCCAGCAGTTACGGCGAGGAGCCCCAGCATTTT
>TRBJ2-1|.|TRBV6-6|.
CASKRGRTEQFF
TGTGCCAGCAAAAGGGGTCGGACCGAGCAGTTCTTC
>TRBJ2-1|.|TRBV28|few
CASSLFGGEQFF
TGTGCCAGCAGTTTATTCGGGGGTGAGCAGTTCTTC
>TRBJ2-3|TRBD2|TRBV5-4|.
CASSRASGGVTDTQYF
TGTGCCAGCAGCAGGGCTAGCGGGGGGGTCACAGATACGCAGTATTTT
>TRBJ2-1|.|TRBV29-1|.
CSVDRLGSYNEQFF
TGCAGCGTTGATAGGTTGGGGAGCTACAATGAGCAGTTCTTC
>TRBJ2-2|TRBD2|TRBV11-2|.
CASSPRVAGNTGELFF
TGTGCCAGCAGCCCCCGGGTAGCGGGAAACACCGGGGAGCTGTTTTTT
>TRBJ2-7|TRBD1|TRBV19|.
CASSIVGTVYEQYF
TGTGCCAGTAGTATAGTGGGGACAGTCTACGAGCAGTACTTC
>TRBJ2-7|.|TRBV30|.
CAWMPRTYEQYF
TGTGCCTGGATGCCGAGGACCTACGAGCAGTACTTC
>TRBJ1-1|TRBD1|TRBV25-1|.
CASTGQAYTEAFF
TGTGCCAGCACCGGACAGGCCTACACTGAAGCTTTCTTT
>TRBJ1-1|TRBD1|TRBV5-1|.
CASTPPGGGTEAFF
TGCGCCAGCACCCCGCCAGGGGGCGGCACTGAAGCTTTCTTT
>TRBJ2-2|.|TRBV1|.
CTSSPAGLAGKLGTGELFF
TGCACCAGCAGCCCCGCGGGACTAGCGGGGAAACTGGGGACCGGGGAGCTGTTTTTT
>TRBJ1-1|TRBD1|TRBV7-9|.
CASSFFQTGRVTEAFF
TGTGCCAGCAGCTTCTTCCAGACAGGGCGGGTCACTGAAGCTTTCTTT
>TRBJ1-5|TRBD1|TRBV7-9|.
CASSLGTGSQPQHF
TGTGCCAGCAGCTTAGGGACAGGTTCGCAGCCCCAGCATTTT
>TRBJ1-3|.|TRBV19|few
CASSVSGQLGNTIYF
TGTGCCAGTAGTGTCTCCGGACAGCTAGGAAACACCATATATTTT
>TRBJ2-7|TRBD2|TRBV28|.
CASSLWASGNYEQYF
TGTGCCAGCAGTTTATGGGCTAGCGGGAACTACGAGCAGTACTTC
>TRBJ2-7|.|TRBV6-1|.
CASRVSDGGYEQYF
TGTGCCAGCAGGGTCTCGGACGGGGGCTACGAGCAGTACTTC
>TRBJ2-7|TRBD1|TRBV27|.
CASSATGPQGPGYEQYF
TGTGCCAGCAGTGCAACAGGCCCACAGGGGCCGGGGTACGAGCAGTACTTC
>TRBJ1-5|TRBD1|TRBV15|.
CATSRPDRGRPQHF
TGTGCCACCAGCAGACCCGACAGGGGCCGGCCCCAGCATTTT
>TRBJ2-2|.|TRBV19|once
CASTTRNTGELFF
TGTGCCAGTACCACCAGAAACACCGGGGAGCTGTTTTTT
>TRBJ2-7|TRBD2|TRBV6-1|.
CASSGFSGSSYEQYF
TGTGCCAGCAGTGGATTTAGCGGGAGCTCCTACGAGCAGTACTTC
>TRBJ2-7|TRBD1|TRBV6-5|.
CASRALDRTIYEQYF
TGTGCCAGCAGAGCCTTGGACAGGACAATCTACGAGCAGTACTTC
>TRBJ1-2|.|TRBV19|.
CASSIETGREGYTF
TGTGCCAGTAGTATCGAAACAGGGAGGGAAGGCTACACCTTC
>TRBJ1-2|.|TRBV4-1|.
CASSQVSTGGGYTF
TGCGCCAGCAGCCAAGTCTCGACCGGCGGCGGCTACACCTTC
>TRBJ2-3|.|TRBV5-1|.
CASSLPLTTTSTDTQYF
TGCGCCAGCAGCTTGCCATTGACGACAACTAGCACAGATACGCAGTATTTT
>TRBJ2-5|.|TRBV29-1|.
CSVSRGETQYF
TGCAGCGTCTCAAGGGGGGAGACCCAGTACTTC
>TRBJ1-3|.|TRBV5-4|.
CASSLSTGSGNTIYF
TGTGCCAGCAGCTTGTCTACAGGCTCTGGAAACACCATATATTTT